Below, 2 T cell receptor beta chains from the same sample are listed, as sequenced in a study of long-term antiretroviral therapy in people with HIV. Researchers ran immunoSEQ v3.0 at survey level. Profiling relied on immunoSEQ multiplex PCR, and the TCRdb table lists in-frame clones only, not all of them. This table holds more than 20,000 clones, 85% found once. Sample: unsorted PBMCs, taken 2.3 years after starting antiretroviral therapy. The source is a middle-aged man with HIV.

The chain couples TRBV5-1 to TRBJ2-7; TRBD2 matches at 8 bases. Germline CDR1 SGHRS, CDR2 YFSETQ. J lost 3 bases, V lost 7 bases, and 0 bases had no gene match. The CDR3 contains 11 residues. This chain's CDR3 is CASAGGYEQYF. For the CDR3, the DNA is TGCGCCAGCGCGGGGGGCTACGAGCAGTACTTC.

The chain employs TRBV5-1 and TRBJ1-1, with no clear D. The V end was cut by 4 bases, the J end by 1 base, with 8 bases between. The CDR3 spans 13 residues. Germline CDR1 is SGHRS and CDR2 is YFSETQ. The CDR3 is CASSLDKNTEAFF. The CDR3 DNA sequence: TGCGCCAGCAGCCTCGACAAGAACACTGAAGCTTTCTTT. The whole variable domain, remainder taken from reference TRBV5-1 and TRBJ1-1, is KAGVTQTPRYLIKTRGQQVTLSCSPISGHRSVSWYQQTPGQGLQFLFEYFSETQRNKGNFPGRFSGRQFSNSRSEMNVSTLELGDSALYLCASSLDKNTEAFFGQGTRLTVV.